These 27 T cell receptor beta chains were all obtained from the same sample, sequenced in a study of OX40 agonist ivuxolimab in advanced cancers. Sequencing used immunoSEQ multiplex PCR; TCRdb keeps in-frame clones, though not all of them. The table lists tens of thousands of clones, about 86% of them singletons, with roughly 0.95% in the top ten. Material: CD4+ or CD8+ T cells sorted from blood, obtained in a trial of the OX40 agonist ivuxolimab. Source of these receptors: an adult with an advanced solid tumor such as melanoma, head and neck, liver or kidney cancer.

The rearrangement links TRBV5-6 to TRBJ1-1, with a tentative D call TRBD1 (5 bases). Germline CDR1 is SGHDT and CDR2 is YYEEEE. V was cut by 3 bases and J by 8 bases, with 8 bases left in between. The CDR3 has 11 amino acids. The CDR3 is CASSWAGEAFF. CDR3 sequence (DNA): TGTGCCAGCAGCTGGGCAGGGGAAGCTTTCTTT.

This sequence joins TRBV5-6 and TRBJ1-2; 7 nucleotides match TRBD1. The V segment lost 0 bases and the J segment 12 bases; nucleotides outside the gene matches: 5. Germline CDR1 is SGHDT and CDR2 is YYEEEE. CDR3 length: 12 residues. CDR3 loop: CASSLVRGRDTF. The CDR3, as DNA: TGTGCCAGCAGCTTGGTGAGGGGGCGGGACACCTTC.

V is TRBV27 and J is TRBJ1-4; 8 bases agree with TRBD1. This CDR3 comprises 14 residues. Trimming cost V 5 bases and J 7 bases; bases outside gene matches: 6. CDR1 is MNHEY, CDR2 SMNVEV, per germline (reference sequence). The CDR3 DNA reads as TGTGCCAGCAGTGGCGCCAGGGGGCGTGAAAAACTGTTTTTT. This gives the protein CASSGARGREKLFF. The variable domain in full, completed from reference TRBV27 and TRBJ1-4, reads EAQVTQNPRYLITVTGKKLTVTCSQNMNHEYMSWYRQDPGLGLRQIYYSMNVEVTDKGDVPEGYKVSRKEKRNFPLILESPSPNQTSLYFCASSGARGREKLFFGSGTQLSVL.

The rearrangement links TRBV6-5 to TRBJ2-1, with 10 bases aligning to TRBD1. The ends lost 2 bases at V and 8 bases at J; junction bases unmatched: 6. From germline, CDR1 is MNHEY and CDR2 SVGAGI. The CDR3 loop spans 15 amino acids. DNA for the CDR3: TGTGCCAGCAGTTACGGGACAGGGGATATCGATGAGCAGTTCTTC. This sequence encodes CASSYGTGDIDEQFF.

V gene TRBV7-8 combines with J gene TRBJ2-7, with 8 bases fitting TRBD1. The CDR3 extends over 15 amino acids. V lost 3 bases to trimming and J lost 4 bases; unmatched junction nucleotides: 8. Germline CDR1 SGHVS, CDR2 FQNEAQ. This chain's CDR3 is CASSLLPGQDYEQYF. The DNA of the CDR3 is TGTGCCAGCAGCTTGCTACCGGGACAGGATTACGAGCAGTACTTC. The variable domain in full, completed from reference TRBV7-8 and TRBJ2-7, reads GAGVSQSPRYKVAKRGQDVALRCDPISGHVSLFWYQQALGQGPEFLTYFQNEAQLDKSGLPSDRFFAERPEGSVSTLKIQRTQQEDSAVYLCASSLLPGQDYEQYFGPGTRLTVT.

This chain joins TRBV11-2 and TRBJ1-6; no definite D call. The V gene lost 3 bases and the J gene lost 9 bases, with 15 bases spanning the gap. CDR3 length: 15 amino acids. Germline V gives CDR1 SGHAT, CDR2 FQNNGV. In DNA form, the CDR3 reads TGTGCCAGCAGCTTCTCACCCCAGGTTACTTCACCCCTCCACTTT. Translation: CASSFSPQVTSPLHF. Full variable domain (outside the CDR3, taken from reference TRBV11-2 and TRBJ1-6): EAGVAQSPRYKIIEKRQSVAFWCNPISGHATLYWYQQILGQGPKLLIQFQNNGVVDDSQLPKDRFSAERLKGVDSTLKIQPAKLEDSAVYLCASSFSPQVTSPLHFGNGTRLTVT.

The V gene is TRBV10-3, the J gene TRBJ1-2, with TRBD1 matching 8 bases. Trimming cost V 6 bases and J 7 bases; bases outside gene matches: 7. This CDR3 is 13 amino acids long. Germline lookup yields CDR1 ENHRY and CDR2 SYGVKD. CDR3 in amino acids: CAISPDREGGYTF. CDR3 nucleotide sequence: TGTGCCATCAGCCCGGACAGGGAGGGTGGCTACACCTTC.

The V call is TRBV19, the J call TRBJ1-2, with D maybe TRBD1 (6 bases). The germline gives CDR1 LNHDA, CDR2 SQIVND (reference sequence). With 5 bases removed from V and 1 base from J, the gap between germline ends came to 14 bases. The CDR3 covers 15 residues. CDR3 in amino acids: CASSLKQGYNYGYTF. The CDR3 DNA follows: TGTGCCAGTAGTCTCAAACAGGGATATAACTATGGCTACACCTTC.

The V call is TRBV5-4, the J call TRBJ2-7; 7 bases line up with TRBD1. There are 13 residues in the CDR3. Germline V gene data show CDR1 as SGHNT and CDR2 as YYREEE (reference sequence). V dropped 4 bases and J dropped 2; count of bases not matched to a gene: 3. DNA of the CDR3: TGTGCCAGCAGCCGGGACAGAGCCTACGAGCAGTACTTC. Its protein product is CASSRDRAYEQYF.

This chain links TRBV13 with TRBJ2-1; tentatively, D is TRBD2 (6 bases). CDR1 is PRHDT, CDR2 FYEKMQ, per germline (reference sequence). Trimming took off 3 bases at V and 3 bases at J, with 12 bases between the two ends. This CDR3 has 15 residues. As DNA, the CDR3 is TGTGCCAGCAGCTTTAGGAGACTAGACTACAATGAGCAGTTCTTC. Amino acid sequence: CASSFRRLDYNEQFF.

The chain couples TRBV4-1 to TRBJ2-1, with 12 bases aligning to TRBD2. The CDR3 is made up of 16 amino acids. Germline V gives CDR1 MGHRA, CDR2 YSYEKL. Germline trimming cut 4 bases from V and 5 bases from J; bases unmatched to any gene: 6. The CDR3 coding sequence is TGCGCCAGCAGCCGGACTAGCGGGGTAGGGGACAATGAGCAGTTCTTC. Its translation: CASSRTSGVGDNEQFF.

This clone was found once. The chain carries TRBV15 and TRBJ1-2; no firm D call. Trimming left V 0 bases short and J 2 bases short, with 13 bases between. Germline CDR1 and CDR2: LNHNV and YYDKDF (reference sequence). The CDR3 length is 16 residues. The CDR3 region has the DNA TGTGCCACCAGCAGAGATCCTGGGGTTACGAACTATGGCTACACCTTC. This sequence encodes CATSRDPGVTNYGYTF.

V is TRBV12-5 and J is TRBJ2-5; no reliable D call. Between the trimmed V and J ends, which lost 1 base and 1 base, there was a span of 1 base. Germline loops: CDR1 LGHNT, CDR2 FRNRAP. The CDR3 covers 12 residues. The CDR3 coding sequence is TGTGCTAGTGGTTTGGCCCAAGAGACCCAGTACTTC. Amino acids: CASGLAQETQYF.

This chain uses TRBV10-3 with TRBJ2-3; 12 nucleotides match TRBD2. With 4 bases clipped from V and 3 bases from J, the junction kept 5 bases outside the gene matches. This CDR3 has 16 amino acids. Germline loops: CDR1 ENHRY, CDR2 SYGVKD. CDR3 in DNA: TGTGCCATCAGTGTCTCTAGCGGGGGGGCGACAGATACGCAGTATTTT. The encoded protein is CAISVSSGGATDTQYF.

The chain is built from TRBV10-1 and TRBJ1-3, with D hard to call. Per the germline V gene, CDR1 is WNHNN and CDR2 is SYGVQD (reference sequence). V was clipped by 6 bases and J by 0 bases, with 6 bases between them. The CDR3 sequence is 13 residues long. CDR3 sequence (DNA): TGCGCCAGCAGCCGGGGCTCTGGAAACACCATATATTTT. This codes for CASSRGSGNTIYF.

This chain joins TRBV6-1 and TRBJ2-7; a weak D match, TRBD2 (5 bases). CDR1 and CDR2 from the germline V gene are MNHNS and SASEGT. With 5 bases removed from V and 4 bases from J, the gap between germline ends came to 18 bases. This CDR3 region has 15 residues. The CDR3 DNA sequence: TGTGCCAGCAGTAACATTCACTCGGGAATATACGAGCAGTACTTC. Translating gives CASSNIHSGIYEQYF.

This clone was found once. This chain joins TRBV5-4 and TRBJ2-5; TRBD2 matches at 10 bases. CDR1 and CDR2 from the germline V gene are SGHNT and YYREEE (reference sequence). V lost 4 bases to trimming and J lost 5 bases; unmatched junction nucleotides: 11. This CDR3 has 16 residues. CDR3 protein: CASSGAGGAKGETQYF. The CDR3 DNA is TGTGCCAGCAGCGGAGCGGGGGGGGCAAAAGGGGAGACCCAGTACTTC. Based on the CDR3 plus reference TRBV5-4 and TRBJ2-5, the full variable domain is ETGVTQSPTHLIKTRGQQVTLRCSSQSGHNTVSWYQQALGQGPQFIFQYYREEENGRGNFPPRFSGLQFPNYSSELNVNALELDDSALYLCASSGAGGAKGETQYFGPGTRLLVL.

The J gene is TRBJ2-3, the V gene TRBV25-1; 10 positions agree with TRBD1. Germline values: CDR1 MGHDK, CDR2 SYGVNS. The CDR3 runs to 15 residues. Losses at the gene ends were 5 bases for V and 6 bases for J; bases not matched to a gene: 8. CDR3 amino acids: CASSSGTGVWDTQYF. The CDR3 nucleotides are TGTGCCAGCAGTTCCGGGACAGGGGTTTGGGATACGCAGTATTTT.

The CDR3 region has the DNA TGTGCCAGCAGTTTCGGGAATTCCAATGAGCAGTTCTTC. This codes for CASSFGNSNEQFF. The chain is built from TRBV28 and TRBJ2-1; D may be TRBD2 (5 bases). The CDR3 is made up of 13 amino acids. Germline assignment: CDR1 MDHEN and CDR2 SYDVKM. Trimming removed 3 bases at V and 6 bases at J, with 9 bases between.

This clone was detected only once. The chain uses TRBV2 and TRBJ1-2, with 8 nucleotides matching TRBD1. Trimming took 8 bases from V and 7 from J; bases not matched to a gene: 9. CDR3 length: 13 amino acids. Per germline, CDR1 SNHLY and CDR2 FYNNEI. This chain's CDR3 is CASDRDRSAGYTF. The CDR3 nucleotides are TGTGCCAGCGATCGGGACAGGAGCGCTGGCTACACCTTC.

The chain recombines TRBV5-5 with TRBJ2-7; 7 bases are a match to TRBD1. The germline CDR1 and CDR2 sequences are SGHKS and YYEKEE (reference sequence). This CDR3 region has 13 residues. V shed 6 bases, J shed 4 bases, and the junction held 7 bases outside the gene matches. The CDR3 loop reads CASIGTGVYEQYF. DNA for the CDR3: TGTGCCAGCATAGGTACAGGGGTTTACGAGCAGTACTTC. The full variable domain, in which reference TRBV5-5 and TRBJ2-7 provide the parts outside the CDR3, is DAGVTQSPTHLIKTRGQQVTLRCSPISGHKSVSWYQQVLGQGPQFIFQYYEKEERGRGNFPDRFSARQFPNYSSELNVNALLLGDSALYLCASIGTGVYEQYFGPGTRLTVT.

This chain connects TRBV11-2 to TRBJ1-1; D remains unclear. Germline lookup yields CDR1 SGHAT and CDR2 FQNNGV. This CDR3 has 14 amino acids. V lost 0 bases, J lost 1 base, and 6 bases lay in between. The DNA of the CDR3 is TGTGCCAGCAGCTTAGAACTCCCGAACACTGAAGCTTTCTTT. The encoded protein is CASSLELPNTEAFF.

The chain uses TRBV7-6 and TRBJ2-2, with D perhaps matching TRBD1 (5 bases). CDR3 size: 16 residues. The V gene's germline CDR1 is SGHVS and CDR2 FNYEAQ. V was trimmed by 4 bases and J by 4 bases, leaving 16 bases between them. This chain's CDR3 is CASSSAGSVATGELFF. The CDR3 DNA sequence: TGTGCCAGCAGCTCGGCAGGGTCGGTAGCCACCGGGGAGCTGTTTTTT.

The V gene is TRBV5-4, the J gene TRBJ2-7, with D perhaps matching TRBD2 (6 bases). Germline CDR1 and CDR2: SGHNT and YYREEE (reference sequence). Trimming stripped 0 bases from V and 1 base from J, with 8 bases between. The CDR3 totals 14 residues. In DNA, the CDR3 is TGTGCCAGCAGCTTGGGCGGGGCTTCCTACGAGCAGTACTTC. The encoded protein is CASSLGGASYEQYF.

The V call is TRBV5-4, the J call TRBJ2-7; tentative D call: TRBD1 (6 bases). CDR1 and CDR2 (germline): SGHNT, YYREEE (reference sequence). The V end was cut by 3 bases, the J end by 6 bases, with 10 bases between. The CDR3 contains 12 residues. CDR3 residues: CASSWDISEQYF. CDR3 sequence (DNA): TGTGCCAGCAGCTGGGACATCTCCGAGCAGTACTTC.

This clone came up once. The CDR3 DNA is TGCGCCAGCAGCTTGTGGGGGGATGTCTCGGATACGCAGTATTTT. It yields the protein CASSLWGDVSDTQYF. The V call is TRBV5-1, the J call TRBJ2-3, with D possibly TRBD2 on 6 matching bases. This CDR3 spans 15 amino acids. Germline CDR1 and CDR2: SGHRS and YFSETQ. Trimming took 1 base from V and 6 from J, leaving 15 bases between them.

The chain uses TRBV29-1 and TRBJ1-2, with TRBD1 as a possible D gene (5 bases). The CDR3 spans 12 residues. V was shortened by 4 bases and J by 5 bases, with 11 bases between the two germline ends. Per the germline V gene, CDR1 is SQVTM and CDR2 is ANQGSEA. For the CDR3, the DNA is TGCAGCGTTGTCGACAGTCAGTATGGCTACACCTTC. Protein sequence: CSVVDSQYGYTF.